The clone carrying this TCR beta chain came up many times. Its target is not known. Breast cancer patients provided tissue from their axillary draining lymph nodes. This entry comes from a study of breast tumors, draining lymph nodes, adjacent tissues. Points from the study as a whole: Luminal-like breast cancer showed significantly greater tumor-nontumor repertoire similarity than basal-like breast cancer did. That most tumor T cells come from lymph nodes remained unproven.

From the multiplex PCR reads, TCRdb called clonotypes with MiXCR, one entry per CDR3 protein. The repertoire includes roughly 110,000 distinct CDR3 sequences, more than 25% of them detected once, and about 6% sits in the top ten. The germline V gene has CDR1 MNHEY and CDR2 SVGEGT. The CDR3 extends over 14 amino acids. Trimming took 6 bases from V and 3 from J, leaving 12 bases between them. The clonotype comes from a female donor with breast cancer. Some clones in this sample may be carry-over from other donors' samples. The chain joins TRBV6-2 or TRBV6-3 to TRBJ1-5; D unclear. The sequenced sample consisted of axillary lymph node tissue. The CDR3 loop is CASSPGRFNQPQHF. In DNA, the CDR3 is TGTGCCAGCAGCCCTGGACGGTTCAATCAGCCCCAGCATTTT.